Below, 31 T cell receptor beta chains from the same sample are listed, as sequenced in a study of blood T cell repertoires in COVID-19. Only in-frame clones appear in the TCRdb table, and some are missing; sequencing was by immunoSEQ multiplex PCR. The data hold some 460,000 clones, with 87% observed a single time. The sequenced sample was PBMCs or T cells enriched from blood (not recorded which). The origin of the receptors is a woman aged 18-35 years who had recovered from COVID-19.

The chain employs TRBV5-4 and TRBJ2-6, with 7 bases identical to TRBD1. V lost 0 bases and J lost 12; bases outside the gene matches: 3. Germline CDR1 is SGHNT and CDR2 is YYREEE (reference sequence). This CDR3 is 13 amino acids long. The CDR3 DNA sequence: TGTGCCAGCAGCTTGGACAGGGGCGGCGTCCTGACTTTC. Translated: CASSLDRGGVLTF.

The gene calls are TRBV5-1 and TRBJ2-7; TRBD1 matches 10 bases. Germline CDR1 is SGHRS and CDR2 is YFSETQ. This CDR3 comprises 14 residues. V shed 7 bases and J 2 bases; nucleotides not matched to a gene: 6. In DNA, the CDR3 is TGCGCCAGCGCCCCCGGGACAGGGGCCTACGAGCAGTACTTC. Translated: CASAPGTGAYEQYF.

The rearrangement links TRBV29-1 to TRBJ2-7; 7 bases fit TRBD1. Losses at the gene ends were 2 bases for V and 4 bases for J; bases not matched to a gene: 11. From germline, CDR1 is SQVTM and CDR2 ANQGSEA. The CDR3 runs 15 residues. CDR3 nucleotides: TGCAGCGTTGAACTAGATGGGACAGACAGATACGAGCAGTACTTC. Protein sequence: CSVELDGTDRYEQYF.

The rearrangement uses TRBV9 and TRBJ2-3; 11 bases line up with TRBD2. Germline V gene lookup returns CDR1 SGDLS and CDR2 YYNGEE. The CDR3 is 16 residues long. V lost 0 bases, J lost 2 bases, and 2 bases stayed unmatched. The CDR3 DNA reads as TGTGCCAGCAGCGTAGAGACTAGCGGGACCACAGATACGCAGTATTTT. This gives the protein CASSVETSGTTDTQYF.

The CDR3 nucleotides read TGTGCCGGATCGGACAGCCTCCCTGGGGCCAACGTCCTGACTTTC. Protein sequence: CAGSDSLPGANVLTF. The rearrangement links TRBV2 to TRBJ2-6; possibly TRBD1 for D (6 bases). The CDR3 has 15 residues. Germline V lookup: CDR1 SNHLY, CDR2 FYNNEI. Trimming left V 11 bases short and J 2 bases short, with 16 bases between. The full variable domain, its missing parts supplied by reference TRBV2 and TRBJ2-6, is EPEVTQTPSHQVTQMGQEVILRCVPISNHLYFYWYRQILGQKVEFLVSFYNNEISEKSEIFDDQFSVERPDGSNFTLKIRSTKLEDSAMYFCAGSDSLPGANVLTFGAGSRLTVL.

The V and J genes are TRBV6-1 and TRBJ2-3; 9 bases fit TRBD2. The V segment lost 4 bases and the J segment 2 bases; nucleotides outside the gene matches: 19. This CDR3 is built from 20 residues. Per germline, CDR1 MNHNS and CDR2 SASEGT. CDR3: CASSVRGVRASGAHTDTQYF. CDR3 coding DNA: TGTGCCAGCAGTGTTCGGGGCGTCAGGGCTAGCGGGGCTCACACAGATACGCAGTATTTT.

The chain employs TRBV15 and TRBJ2-3; 8 bases fit TRBD1. CDR1 is LNHNV and CDR2 is YYDKDF in the germline V gene (reference sequence). This CDR3 contains 13 residues. The J segment lost 6 bases and the V segment lost 5 bases, leaving 4 bases of the junction unmatched. The CDR3 region is CATSYRQGDTQYF. Here the CDR3 DNA reads TGTGCCACCAGCTACAGACAGGGGGATACGCAGTATTTT.

The chain has TRBV5-1 and TRBJ1-1; 8 bases match TRBD1. In germline, CDR1 is SGHRS, CDR2 YFSETQ. The ends lost 6 bases at V and 8 bases at J; junction bases unmatched: 18. This CDR3 spans 16 amino acids. The CDR3: CASNIFPETGVGEAFF. CDR3 in DNA: TGCGCCAGCAATATTTTCCCGGAGACAGGGGTCGGGGAAGCTTTCTTT.

This clone has only one observation. The chain combines TRBV28 with TRBJ2-7; D perhaps matches TRBD2 (5 bases). This CDR3 has 11 amino acids. V was pared by 5 bases and J by 7 bases, with 9 bases between. CDR1 and CDR2 from the germline V gene are MDHEN and SYDVKM. The CDR3 DNA sequence: TGTGCCAGCAGTGCCGGGGAAGAGCAGTACTTC. Encoded protein: CASSAGEEQYF.

The genes are TRBV12-3 or TRBV12-4 and TRBJ1-4; D might be TRBD1 (6 bases). The CDR3 extends over 13 amino acids. V was clipped by 5 bases and J by 8 bases, with 12 bases between them. The CDR3 nucleotides are TGTGCCAGCAGTAGACAGGTTTACGAAAAACTGTTTTTT. It is translated as CASSRQVYEKLFF.

The genes are TRBV9 and TRBJ2-1, with 11 bases lining up with TRBD2. CDR3 length: 15 amino acids. V trimming: 2 bases; J trimming: 4 bases; junction bases outside the gene matches: 2. In germline, CDR1 is SGDLS, CDR2 YYNGEE. The CDR3 bases are TGTGCCAGCAGCGTGACTAGCGGGACTTACAATGAGCAGTTCTTC. It codes for CASSVTSGTYNEQFF.

This chain uses TRBV20-1 with TRBJ2-2, with TRBD2 matching 9 bases. Trimming took 3 bases from V and 7 from J; bases not matched to a gene: 12. The CDR3 spans 16 residues. Germline V lookup: CDR1 DFQATT, CDR2 SNEGSKA (reference sequence). CDR3 bases: TGCAGTGCTAGTCCCATAGCGGGGGTAGTAATCGGGGAGCTGTTTTTT. Translating gives CSASPIAGVVIGELFF.

The chain employs TRBV6-1 and TRBJ1-1; possibly TRBD1 for D (6 bases). CDR1 MNHNS and CDR2 SASEGT come from the germline V gene. The CDR3 is made up of 18 amino acids. V was shortened by 0 bases and J by 0 bases, with 17 bases between the two germline ends. CDR3 in amino acids: CASSEAARDIGMNTEAFF. For the CDR3, the DNA is TGTGCCAGCAGTGAAGCTGCCCGGGACATCGGAATGAACACTGAAGCTTTCTTT.

This sequence joins TRBV10-3 and TRBJ2-5; possible D gene TRBD2, 5 bases. The CDR3 is 14 residues long. Trimming left V 2 bases short and J 1 base short, with 8 bases between. CDR1 is ENHRY and CDR2 is SYGVKD in the germline V gene. The CDR3 sequence is CAISEERSQETQYF. For the CDR3, the DNA is TGTGCCATCAGTGAGGAGCGGAGCCAAGAGACCCAGTACTTC.

The table lists this clone with a count of one. The chain employs TRBV7-9 and TRBJ1-2; maybe TRBD1 (6 bases). Germline CDR1 reads SEHNR; CDR2 reads FQNEAQ (reference sequence). This CDR3 region has 15 residues. V was pared by 3 bases and J by 4 bases, with 15 bases between. This CDR3 reads CASSFQLGRGYGYTF. The DNA for the CDR3 is TGTGCCAGCAGCTTCCAATTGGGCAGGGGCTATGGCTACACCTTC.

The chain joins TRBV7-8 to TRBJ1-2, with a tentative D call TRBD1 (5 bases). CDR3 length equals 15 residues. Trimming removed 0 bases from V and 4 bases from J, with 12 bases in between. Germline V gene lookup returns CDR1 SGHVS and CDR2 FQNEAQ. CDR3 sequence reads: CASSLAGGEGYGYTF. CDR3 DNA: TGTGCCAGCAGCTTAGCTGGGGGGGAAGGCTATGGCTACACCTTC.

This clone was detected only once. The V gene is TRBV5-6, the J gene TRBJ2-6; no clear D. This CDR3 contains 19 residues. Germline V gene data show CDR1 as SGHDT and CDR2 as YYEEEE. V was clipped by 0 bases and J by 0 bases, with 16 bases between them. In nucleotides, the CDR3 is TGTGCCAGCAGCTTGGGTGGGCAGAGTTGGTACTCTGGGGCCAACGTCCTGACTTTC. Translating it yields CASSLGGQSWYSGANVLTF.

This chain joins TRBV7-9 and TRBJ2-5; possibly TRBD1 for D (5 bases). V lost 5 bases, J lost 4 bases, and 17 bases lay in between. The CDR3 spans 15 residues. The germline V gene has CDR1 SEHNR and CDR2 FQNEAQ (reference sequence). This chain's CDR3 is CASSLNSGIGETQYF. CDR3 DNA: TGTGCCAGCAGCCTCAATTCAGGGATAGGAGAGACCCAGTACTTC.

J is TRBJ1-2 and V is TRBV11-2; 7 positions match TRBD1. In germline, CDR1 is SGHAT, CDR2 FQNNGV. This CDR3 region has 13 residues. V gave up 4 bases and J gave up 5 bases; unmatched junction bases: 4. The CDR3: CASSSQGGYGYTF. The CDR3 nucleotides read TGTGCCAGCAGCTCGCAGGGGGGTTATGGCTACACCTTC. Full variable domain (rest looked up from reference TRBV11-2 and TRBJ1-2): EAGVAQSPRYKIIEKRQSVAFWCNPISGHATLYWYQQILGQGPKLLIQFQNNGVVDDSQLPKDRFSAERLKGVDSTLKIQPAKLEDSAVYLCASSSQGGYGYTFGSGTRLTVV.

The V gene is TRBV9, the J gene TRBJ2-7; 7 bases match TRBD2. Germline values: CDR1 SGDLS, CDR2 YYNGEE. V lost 4 bases to trimming and J lost 6 bases; unmatched junction nucleotides: 7. This CDR3 has 13 residues. The CDR3 DNA reads TGTGCCAGCAGCCGGGGAGGGTCAGGCGAGCAGTACTTC. Encoded protein: CASSRGGSGEQYF.

This chain links TRBV6-5 with TRBJ1-2; 7 nucleotides align to TRBD1. The V gene's germline CDR1 is MNHEY and CDR2 SVGAGI. Trimming removed 10 bases from V and 5 bases from J; junction bases left unmatched: 4. The CDR3 spans 11 residues. The CDR3 is CAIETGYGYTF. CDR3 DNA sequence: TGTGCCATAGAGACAGGGTATGGCTACACCTTC.

The CDR3 DNA reads TGTGCCAGCGTGTCAGGGGGCGAGGATGAGCAGTTCTTC. Its protein product is CASVSGGEDEQFF. The chain combines TRBV7-9 with TRBJ2-1; 8 bases map to TRBD1. Germline lookup yields CDR1 SEHNR and CDR2 FQNEAQ (reference sequence). The trim removed 8 bases at V and 8 bases at J, leaving 8 bases unmatched. The CDR3 is 13 residues long.

This clone turned up a few times. The chain joins TRBV29-1 to TRBJ1-2; no definite D call. This CDR3 contains 13 residues. Germline V lookup: CDR1 SQVTM, CDR2 ANQGSEA. Trimming removed 4 bases at V and 8 bases at J, with 17 bases between. The CDR3 region is CSVGGTPSRGYTF. The CDR3 nucleotides read TGCAGCGTTGGCGGCACTCCATCCCGGGGCTACACCTTC.

This chain connects TRBV19 to TRBJ1-6, with 7 bases matching TRBD1. J was trimmed by 7 bases and V by 7 bases; bases with no gene match: 13. There are 16 residues in the CDR3. CDR1 LNHDA and CDR2 SQIVND come from the germline V gene (reference sequence). The CDR3 nucleotides are TGTGCCAGTACCCGGGCAGAGGGGGCGGTCAATTCACCCCTCCACTTT. Residues: CASTRAEGAVNSPLHF. Using reference TRBV19 and TRBJ1-6 for the parts outside the CDR3, the full variable domain is DGGITQSPKYLFRKEGQNVTLSCEQNLNHDAMYWYRQDPGQGLRLIYYSQIVNDFQKGDIAEGYSVSREKKESFPLTVTSAQKNPTAFYLCASTRAEGAVNSPLHFGNGTRLTVT.

This clone has more than one count but fewer than ten. The V gene is TRBV19, the J gene TRBJ1-1; the D is unclear. Germline V CDR1 and CDR2: LNHDA, SQIVND (reference sequence). Trimming took off 4 bases at V and 5 bases at J, with 8 bases between the two ends. There are 12 residues in the CDR3. The CDR3 region is CASSRGETEAFF. CDR3 nucleotides: TGTGCCAGTAGTAGGGGAGAAACTGAAGCTTTCTTT.

This chain links TRBV6-5 with TRBJ2-2, with D maybe TRBD1 (6 bases). V shed 7 bases and J shed 3 bases, with 15 bases lying between them. The CDR3 covers 15 residues. The germline CDR1 and CDR2 sequences are MNHEY and SVGAGI. In DNA, the CDR3 is TGTGCCAGCAACCCTACTGGGGGCTACACCGGGGAGCTGTTTTTT. It codes for CASNPTGGYTGELFF.

This clone was recorded once. The chain employs TRBV19 and TRBJ2-7, with TRBD1 matching over 8 bases. The CDR3 totals 13 residues. Germline V gene data show CDR1 as LNHDA and CDR2 as SQIVND (reference sequence). The ends lost 5 bases at V and 4 bases at J; junction bases unmatched: 4. CDR3 DNA sequence: TGTGCCAGTAGTTCGACAGGGGAGTACGAGCAGTACTTC. Amino acid sequence: CASSSTGEYEQYF.

The chain couples TRBV5-6 to TRBJ1-5; maybe TRBD1 (5 bases). Between the trimmed V and J ends, which lost 3 bases and 9 bases, there was a span of 13 bases. CDR3 length: 13 amino acids. The germline V gene has CDR1 SGHDT and CDR2 YYEEEE. The CDR3 DNA is TGTGCCAGCAGCTCCAGGGCTTTCGGGCCCCAGCATTTT. Translating it yields CASSSRAFGPQHF.

This clone showed up just a few times. The chain recombines TRBV23-1 with TRBJ1-5; D remains unclear. TRBV23-1 belongs to the ORF category, with a function that is uncertain. V dropped 0 bases and J dropped 3 bases, with 12 bases sitting between them. This CDR3 has 16 residues. Written as DNA, the CDR3 is TGCGCCAGCAGTCAATCGAGGCAGAGATCCAATCAGCCCCAGCATTTT. This codes for CASSQSRQRSNQPQHF.

The chain joins TRBV18 to TRBJ1-1; D is ambiguous. Germline V lookup: CDR1 KGHSH, CDR2 LQKENI. CDR3 length: 12 residues. Trimming pared 6 bases from V and 0 bases from J, leaving 5 bases between. CDR3 residues: CASSRMNTEAFF. The CDR3 DNA is TGTGCCAGCTCGCGGATGAACACTGAAGCTTTCTTT.

J is TRBJ2-1 and V is TRBV10-1, with 12 bases fitting TRBD2. This CDR3 is 16 amino acids long. Trimming cost V 6 bases and J 5 bases; bases outside gene matches: 8. Germline V gene lookup returns CDR1 WNHNN and CDR2 SYGVQD (reference sequence). CDR3 coding DNA: TGCGCCAGCAGCGAAACGACTAGCGGGGGTAACAATGAGCAGTTCTTC. Translating gives CASSETTSGGNNEQFF.